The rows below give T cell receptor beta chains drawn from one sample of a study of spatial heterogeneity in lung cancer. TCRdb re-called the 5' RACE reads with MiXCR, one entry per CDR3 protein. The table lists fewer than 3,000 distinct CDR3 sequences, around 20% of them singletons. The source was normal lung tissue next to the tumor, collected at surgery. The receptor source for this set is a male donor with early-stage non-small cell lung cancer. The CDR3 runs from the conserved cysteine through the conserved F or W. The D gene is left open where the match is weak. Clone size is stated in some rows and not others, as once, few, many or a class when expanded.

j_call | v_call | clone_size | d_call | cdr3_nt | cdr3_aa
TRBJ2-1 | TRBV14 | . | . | TGTGCCAGCAGCCAATTAGTACCTTTGCAGGGGTGGGCCCGCCACAATGAGCAGTTCTTC | CASSQLVPLQGWARHNEQFF
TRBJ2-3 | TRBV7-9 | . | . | TGTGCCAGCAGCTTGGGCCAACGGACGGATACGCAGTATTTT | CASSLGQRTDTQYF
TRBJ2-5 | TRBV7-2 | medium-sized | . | TGTGCCAGCAGCGTCCAGGGGCGAGAGACCCAGTACTTC | CASSVQGRETQYF
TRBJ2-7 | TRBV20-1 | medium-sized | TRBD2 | TGCAGTGCTAGACCCTCAAGCGGGAGGGACTACGAGCAGTACTTC | CSARPSSGRDYEQYF
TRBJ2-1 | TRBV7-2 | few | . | TGTGCCAGCAGCTTATGGGGGAGTGAGCAGTTCTTC | CASSLWGSEQFF
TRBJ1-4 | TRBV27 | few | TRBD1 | TGTGCCAGCAGTTCGCGGACAGGGGGTAATGAAAAACTGTTTTTT | CASSSRTGGNEKLFF
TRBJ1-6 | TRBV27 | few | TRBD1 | TGTGCCAGCAGCCCGGGACAGGATAATTCACCCCTCCACTTT | CASSPGQDNSPLHF
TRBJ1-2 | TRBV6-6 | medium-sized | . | TGTGCCAGCAGTTACTCGACGGACTATGGCTACACCTTC | CASSYSTDYGYTF
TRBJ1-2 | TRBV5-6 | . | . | TGTGCCAGCAGCCGGGGCCGCCCGGTCTATGGCTACACCTTC | CASSRGRPVYGYTF
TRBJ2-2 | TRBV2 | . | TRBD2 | TGTGCCAGCTGGAGCGGGAGTGGAACCGGGGAGCTGTTTTTT | CASWSGSGTGELFF
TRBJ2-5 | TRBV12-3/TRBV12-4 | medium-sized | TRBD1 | TGTGCCTCGGGACAGCCCGAGGGCGAGACCCAGTACTTC | CASGQPEGETQYF
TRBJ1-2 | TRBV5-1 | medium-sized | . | TGCGCCAGCAGCTCCATCAGGGGAAACTATGGCTACACCTTC | CASSSIRGNYGYTF
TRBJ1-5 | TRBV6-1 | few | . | TGTGCCAGCAGCCATAGTAATCCGATGACAGGTGGATTCAATCAGCCCCAGCATTTT | CASSHSNPMTGGFNQPQHF
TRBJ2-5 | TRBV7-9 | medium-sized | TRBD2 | TGTGCCAGCAGCCAGACTAGCGGCCAAGAGACCCAGTACTTC | CASSQTSGQETQYF
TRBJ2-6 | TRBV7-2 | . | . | TGTGCCAGCAGCTTAGATGCCCCGGGGGGCGCTGGGGCCAACGTCCTGACTTTC | CASSLDAPGGAGANVLTF
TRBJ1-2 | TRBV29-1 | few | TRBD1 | TGCAGCGTTGTCCGACAGGGATATGGCTACACCTTC | CSVVRQGYGYTF
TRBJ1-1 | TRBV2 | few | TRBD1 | TGTGCCAGCAAGAGGGGGCGCGGGGTCAACACTGAAGCTTTCTTT | CASKRGRGVNTEAFF
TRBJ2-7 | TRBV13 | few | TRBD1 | TGTGCCAGCAGCTCTAGAAGGACAGGGGGCAAGTTCAAGTACGAGCAGTACTTC | CASSSRRTGGKFKYEQYF
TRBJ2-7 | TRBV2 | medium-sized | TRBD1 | TGTGCCAGCAGTGAAGAGGCCCCGGGACAGGGGTCTCAAGAGCAGTACTTC | CASSEEAPGQGSQEQYF
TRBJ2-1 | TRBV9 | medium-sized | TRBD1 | TGTGCCAGCAGCGAGGACAGGGATAATGAGCAGTTCTTC | CASSEDRDNEQFF
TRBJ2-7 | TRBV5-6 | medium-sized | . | TGTGCCAGCAGCTTGGGAGAAAGAGGGCACGAGCAGTACTTC | CASSLGERGHEQYF
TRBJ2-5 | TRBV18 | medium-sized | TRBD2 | TGTGCCAGCTCACGCAGAGGACTAGGTCAAGAGACCCAGTACTTC | CASSRRGLGQETQYF
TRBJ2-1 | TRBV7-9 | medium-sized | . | TGTGCCAGCAGTACCGATTGGAGCTCCTACAATGAGCAGTTCTTC | CASSTDWSSYNEQFF
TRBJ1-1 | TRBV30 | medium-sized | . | TGTGCCTGGAGTGTACTGTTGGAGGGAAGCACTGAAGCTTTCTTT | CAWSVLLEGSTEAFF
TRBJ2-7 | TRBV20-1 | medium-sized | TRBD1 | TGCAGTGCTAGAGAACAACCGGGACAGGGGCCTTACGAGCAGTACTTC | CSAREQPGQGPYEQYF
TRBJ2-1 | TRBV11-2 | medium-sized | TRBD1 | TGTGCCAGCAGTCTCGACAGGGGGCTTTACAATGAGCAGTTCTTC | CASSLDRGLYNEQFF
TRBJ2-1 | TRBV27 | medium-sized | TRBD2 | TGTGCCAGCCAACTATCTGTCGGGACTAGCGGATACAATGAGCAGTTCTTC | CASQLSVGTSGYNEQFF
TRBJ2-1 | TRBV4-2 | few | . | TGTGCCAGCAGCCAAGATCCAGGTAGCGACCCTTACAATGAGCAGTTCTTC | CASSQDPGSDPYNEQFF
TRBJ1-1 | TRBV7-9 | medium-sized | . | TGTGCCAGCAGCTTAGTTGTCACTGAAGCTTTCTTT | CASSLVVTEAFF
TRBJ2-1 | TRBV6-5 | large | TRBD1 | TGTGCCAGCAGTTACTCACAGGGACAGGGGCTCCTAAGCTCCTACAATGAGCAGTTCTTC | CASSYSQGQGLLSSYNEQFF
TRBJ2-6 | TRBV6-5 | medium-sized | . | TGTGCCAGCAGCACTGGGGCCAACGTCCTGACTTTC | CASSTGANVLTF
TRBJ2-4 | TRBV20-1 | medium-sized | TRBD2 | TGCAGTGTCCGGACTAGCGGGAGGGACATTCAGTACTTC | CSVRTSGRDIQYF
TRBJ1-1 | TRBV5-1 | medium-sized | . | TGCGCCAGCAGCTTGGAGGGACGGGAAGGCGCTGAAGCTTTCTTT | CASSLEGREGAEAFF
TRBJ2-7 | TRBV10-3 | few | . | TGTGCCATCAGTGAAAAGCGGGCGAGGGACGAGCAGTACTTC | CAISEKRARDEQYF
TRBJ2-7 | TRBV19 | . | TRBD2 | TGTGCCAGTAGTAGGGACTACGACTACGAGCAGTACTTC | CASSRDYDYEQYF
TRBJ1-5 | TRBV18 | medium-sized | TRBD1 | TGTGCCAGCTCGGCCGGACAGGGAGGACCAAATCAGCCCCAGCATTTT | CASSAGQGGPNQPQHF
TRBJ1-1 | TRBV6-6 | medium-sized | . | TGTGCCAGCAGCCCACAGAACACTGAAGCTTTCTTT | CASSPQNTEAFF
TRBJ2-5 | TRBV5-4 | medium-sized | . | TGTGCCAGCAGCTTGGTCCCCCAAGAGACCCAGTACTTC | CASSLVPQETQYF
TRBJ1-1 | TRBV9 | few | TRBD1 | TGTGCCAGCAGCGCCTGGACAGGGGACACTGAAGCTTTCTTT | CASSAWTGDTEAFF
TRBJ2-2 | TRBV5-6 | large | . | TGTGCCAGCAGCTTGTTTGGGCAGGCGGTAGCTAACACCGGGGAGCTGTTTTTT | CASSLFGQAVANTGELFF
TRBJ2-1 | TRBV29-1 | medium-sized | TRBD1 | TGCAGCGCAGGACAGGGGCCCTACAATGAGCAGTTCTTC | CSAGQGPYNEQFF
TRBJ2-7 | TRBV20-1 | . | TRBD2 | TGCAGTGCTCCATTAGCTAGCGGGAGGTTAACCTACGAGCAGTACTTC | CSAPLASGRLTYEQYF
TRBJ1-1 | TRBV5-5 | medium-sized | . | TGTGCCAGCAGCCCGACCCTGATGAACACTGAAGCTTTCTTT | CASSPTLMNTEAFF
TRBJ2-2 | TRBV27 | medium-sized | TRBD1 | TGTGCCTCCGGGACAGGGGTAACCGGGGAGCTGTTTTTT | CASGTGVTGELFF
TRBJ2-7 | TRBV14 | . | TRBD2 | TGTGCCAGCAGGTCTAGCGGGAGGAGCTACGAGCAGTACTTC | CASRSSGRSYEQYF
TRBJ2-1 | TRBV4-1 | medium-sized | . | TGCGCCAGCAGCCACCCCGTCGGACAGTTTCTGCCCTACAATGAGCAGTTCTTC | CASSHPVGQFLPYNEQFF
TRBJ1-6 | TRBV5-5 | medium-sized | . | TGTGCCAGCACCTGGGATCTTAATTCACCCCTCCACTTT | CASTWDLNSPLHF
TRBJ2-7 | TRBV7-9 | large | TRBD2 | TGTGCCAGCAACCACCGGGACTATCCCTCCTACGAGCAGTACTTC | CASNHRDYPSYEQYF
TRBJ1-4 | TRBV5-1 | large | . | TGCGCCAGCAGCGGGGACGGTGCAACTAATGAAAAACTGTTTTTT | CASSGDGATNEKLFF
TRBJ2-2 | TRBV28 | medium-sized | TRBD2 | TGTGCCAGCAGTTTCGGACTAGCGGGAGTCACCGGGGAGCTGTTTTTT | CASSFGLAGVTGELFF
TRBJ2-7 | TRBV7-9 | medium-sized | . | TGTGCCAGCAGCTTCCGGGACTCCGCTTCCTACGAGCAGTACTTC | CASSFRDSASYEQYF
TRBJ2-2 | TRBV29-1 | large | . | TGCAGCGTTGCTCAGACCGGGGAGCTGTTTTTT | CSVAQTGELFF
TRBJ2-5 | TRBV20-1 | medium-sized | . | TGCAGTGGCCAGTTCCAAGAGACCCAGTACTTC | CSGQFQETQYF
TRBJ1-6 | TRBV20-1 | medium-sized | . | TGCAGTGCTACGAGGGGGGACTCACCCCTCCACTTT | CSATRGDSPLHF
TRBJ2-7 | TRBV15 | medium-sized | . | TGTGCCACCAGCAGAGATCCCCTAGGGGAGCAGTACTTC | CATSRDPLGEQYF